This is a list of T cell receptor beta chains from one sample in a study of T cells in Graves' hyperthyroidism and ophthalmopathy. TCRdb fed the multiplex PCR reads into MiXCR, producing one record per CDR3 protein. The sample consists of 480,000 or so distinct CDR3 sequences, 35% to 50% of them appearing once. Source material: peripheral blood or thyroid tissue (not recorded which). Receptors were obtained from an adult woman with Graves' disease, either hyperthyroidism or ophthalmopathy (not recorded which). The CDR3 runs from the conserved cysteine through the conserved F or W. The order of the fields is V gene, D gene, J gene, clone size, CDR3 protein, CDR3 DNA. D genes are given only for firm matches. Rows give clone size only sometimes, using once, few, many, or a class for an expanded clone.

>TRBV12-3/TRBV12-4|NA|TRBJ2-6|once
CASSLNVGADTEAF
TGTGCCAGCAGTTTAAACGTGGGGGCGGACACTGAAGCTTTC
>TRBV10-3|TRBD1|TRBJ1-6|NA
CAISESGTGNNSPLHF
TGTGCCATCAGTGAATCCGGGACAGGGAATAATTCACCCCTCCACTTT
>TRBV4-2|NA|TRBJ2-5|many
CASSQGDGGPWTETQYF
TGTGCCAGCAGCCAAGGGGACGGAGGCCCGTGGACGGAGACCCAGTACTTC
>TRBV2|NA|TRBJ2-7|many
CASSAGGTPSYEQYF
TGTGCCAGCAGTGCCGGCGGGACACCTTCCTACGAGCAGTACTTC
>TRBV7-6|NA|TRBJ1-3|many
CASSLVNPQGLGGNTIYF
TGTGCCAGCAGCTTAGTTAACCCCCAGGGATTAGGAGGAAACACCATATATTTT
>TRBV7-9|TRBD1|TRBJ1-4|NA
CASSVDRAKLFF
TGTGCCAGCAGCGTCGACAGGGCAAAACTGTTTTTT
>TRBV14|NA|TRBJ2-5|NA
CASSPTRTVWETQYF
TGTGCCAGCAGCCCAACTCGGACAGTCTGGGAGACCCAGTACTTC
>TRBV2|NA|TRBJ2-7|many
CASSESHTSYEQYF
TGTGCCAGCAGTGAATCCCACACCTCCTACGAGCAGTACTTC
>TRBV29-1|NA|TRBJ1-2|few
CSVEAEGMGYGYTF
TGCAGCGTTGAAGCGGAGGGAATGGGATATGGCTACACCTTC
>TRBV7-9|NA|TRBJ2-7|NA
CASSLRTAGGTGDTYEQYF
TGTGCCAGCAGCTTAAGGACGGCCGGGGGGACAGGCGACACCTACGAGCAGTACTTC
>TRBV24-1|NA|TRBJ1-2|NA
CATSVGSGYTF
TGTGCCACCAGTGTTGGTAGCGGCTACACCTTC
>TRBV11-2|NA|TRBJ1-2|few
CASSSWTKGYTF
TGTGCCAGCAGTTCCTGGACGAAAGGCTACACCTTC
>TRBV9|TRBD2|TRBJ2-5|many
CASSESPGLAGQETQYF
TGTGCCAGCAGCGAATCTCCGGGACTAGCGGGACAAGAGACCCAGTACTTC
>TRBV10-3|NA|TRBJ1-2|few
CAISESSGTHGYTF
TGTGCCATCAGTGAGTCGTCGGGGACACATGGCTACACCTTC
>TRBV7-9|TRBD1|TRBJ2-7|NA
CASIPINRQGTYEQYF
TGTGCCAGCATCCCAATAAATAGACAGGGGACGTACGAGCAGTACTTC
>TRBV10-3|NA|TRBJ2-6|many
CAISERGGTSGANVLTF
TGTGCCATCAGTGAGAGAGGAGGAACCTCTGGGGCCAACGTCCTGACTTTC
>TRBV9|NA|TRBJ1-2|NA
CASSDRTMGYTF
TGTGCCAGCAGCGACCGTACCATGGGCTACACCTTC
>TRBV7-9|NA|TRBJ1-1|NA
CASSPPSGSRAFF
TGTGCCAGCAGCCCCCCTTCGGGTTCCAGGGCTTTCTTT
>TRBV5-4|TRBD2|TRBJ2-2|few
CASSRIAGGPDTGELFF
TGTGCCAGCAGCCGCATAGCGGGAGGGCCGGACACCGGGGAGCTGTTTTTT
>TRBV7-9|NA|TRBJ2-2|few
CASSLALRATGELFF
TGTGCCAGCAGCTTAGCGCTCAGGGCCACCGGGGAGCTGTTTTTT
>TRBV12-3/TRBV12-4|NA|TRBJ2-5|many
CASSLMGIWGEETQYF
TGTGCCAGCAGTTTAATGGGGATTTGGGGCGAGGAGACCCAGTACTTC
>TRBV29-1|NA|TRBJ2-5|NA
CSVEDWEVGETQYF
TGCAGCGTTGAAGATTGGGAAGTCGGGGAGACCCAGTACTTC
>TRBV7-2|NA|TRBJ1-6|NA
CASSLFGSSSPLHF
TGTGCCAGCAGCTTATTTGGGAGTAGTTCACCCCTCCACTTT
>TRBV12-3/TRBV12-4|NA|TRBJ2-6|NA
CASSPGSHGANVLTF
TGTGCCAGCAGCCCAGGGTCCCATGGGGCCAACGTCCTGACTTTC
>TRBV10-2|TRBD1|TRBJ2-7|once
CVSSGGTGAYEQYF
TGCGTCAGCAGCGGAGGGACAGGGGCCTACGAGCAGTACTTC
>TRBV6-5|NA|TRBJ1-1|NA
CASSYVAGTEAFF
TGTGCCAGCAGTTATGTGGCTGGGACTGAAGCTTTCTTT
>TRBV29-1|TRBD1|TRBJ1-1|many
CSARGQENTEAFF
TGCAGCGCCCGAGGACAGGAAAACACTGAAGCTTTCTTT
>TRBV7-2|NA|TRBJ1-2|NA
CASSLALDSGYTF
TGTGCCAGCAGCTTAGCCCTGGACAGCGGCTACACCTTC
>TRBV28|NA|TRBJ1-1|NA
CASSLGGKSTEAFF
TGTGCCAGCAGTTTGGGGGGGAAGAGCACTGAAGCTTTCTTT
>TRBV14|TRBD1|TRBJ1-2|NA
CASSQVQGQNYGYTF
TGTGCCAGCAGCCAAGTACAGGGGCAGAACTATGGCTACACCTTC
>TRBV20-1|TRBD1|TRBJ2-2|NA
CSATSGQLYGELFF
TGCAGTGCTACCTCGGGACAGTTATACGGGGAGCTGTTTTTT
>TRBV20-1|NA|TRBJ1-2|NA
CSARDLRDGVYGYTF
TGCAGTGCTAGAGATCTAAGGGACGGAGTTTATGGCTACACCTTC
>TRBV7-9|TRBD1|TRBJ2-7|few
CASSRGQGDREQYF
TGTGCCAGCTCGAGGGGGCAGGGGGATCGGGAGCAGTACTTC
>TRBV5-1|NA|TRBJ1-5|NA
CASSPDVGNQPQHF
TGCGCCAGCAGCCCGGACGTTGGCAATCAGCCCCAGCATTTT
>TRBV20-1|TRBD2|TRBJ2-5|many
CSARPSTGGGPWWETQYF
TGCAGTGCTAGGCCATCTACTGGGGGAGGGCCATGGTGGGAGACCCAGTACTTC
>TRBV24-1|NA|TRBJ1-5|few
CATTRGPTRQPQHF
TGTGCCACCACCCGGGGCCCAACAAGGCAGCCCCAGCATTTT
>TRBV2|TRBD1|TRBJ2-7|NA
CASRDRGQDEQYF
TGTGCCAGCAGGGACAGGGGTCAGGACGAGCAGTACTTC
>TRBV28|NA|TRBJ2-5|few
CASKVVATQYF
TGTGCCAGCAAAGTTGTCGCGACCCAGTACTTC
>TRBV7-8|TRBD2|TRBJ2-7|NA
CASSLAESREMHYEQYF
TGTGCCAGCAGCTTAGCCGAGTCGCGGGAGATGCACTACGAGCAGTACTTC
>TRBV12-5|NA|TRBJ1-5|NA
CASGLVRGPQHF
TGTGCTAGTGGTTTGGTTAGGGGCCCCCAGCATTTT
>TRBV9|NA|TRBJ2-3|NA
CASSVERSTDTQYF
TGTGCCAGCAGCGTAGAGAGAAGCACAGATACGCAGTATTTT
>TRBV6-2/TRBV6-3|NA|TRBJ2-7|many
CASSSPLSEQYF
TGTGCCAGCAGCTCCCCATTATCCGAGCAGTACTTC
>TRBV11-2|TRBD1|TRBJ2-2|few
CASSLRQGFTGELFF
TGTGCCAGCAGTTTAAGACAGGGGTTCACCGGGGAGCTGTTTTTT